This T cell receptor (beta chain) was captured by sequencing in a study of blood T cell repertoires in COVID-19. Study as a whole: Italy, Spain and the United States were the sources of the convalescent and acute COVID-19 samples.

The authors' processing: Counts of nucleated cells, estimated from reference gene primer amplification, were obtained. TCRdb keeps only in-frame clones here, not all; method: immunoSEQ multiplex PCR. V and J calls and clone size come straight from that table; D and trimming were deduced from the DNA. In the table there are about 200,000 clones, around 80% of which are singletons. This CDR3 has 14 residues. Germline V gene data show CDR1 as SGHRS and CDR2 as YFSETQ. V lost 7 bases, J lost 1 base, and 15 bases lay in between. The chain employs TRBV5-1 and TRBJ2-7, with D possibly matching TRBD1 (6 bases). Sequences were obtained from peripheral blood. This TCR derives from a human donor in a cohort sampled during active COVID-19. The CDR3: CASAQTGASYEQYF. CDR3 DNA sequence: TGCGCCAGCGCTCAGACAGGTGCTTCCTACGAGCAGTACTTC.